One and the same sample provided the 12 T cell receptor beta chains below, sequenced in a study of Tregs in tolerant kidney transplant recipients (dated by TCRdb to the late 2010s). Library prep was done by the immunoSEQ multiplex PCR assay. TCRdb carries this immuneACCESS record with in-frame sequences only. Its versions omit some clonotypes, under half of them owing to an unresolved V gene in the studies checked, with the rest unexplained. The sample profile shows about 120,000 clones; around 94% of them were found once. The ten most abundant clones make up roughly 0.63% of the sample. Material for sequencing was CD4+ T cells from blood. The receptors were sampled from a human donor in good health.

The count of this clone is one. V gene TRBV7-9 combines with J gene TRBJ2-1; D unclear. Germline V lookup: CDR1 SEHNR, CDR2 FQNEAQ (reference sequence). Trimming removed 5 bases at V and 9 bases at J, with 14 bases between. The CDR3 runs 13 residues. The CDR3 spells CASSPTWKAEQFF. CDR3 sequence (DNA): TGTGCCAGCAGCCCGACTTGGAAGGCTGAGCAGTTCTTC.

V is TRBV2 and J is TRBJ2-5; possibly TRBD1 or TRBD2 for D (6 bases each). V was shortened by 6 bases and J by 5 bases, with 13 bases between the two germline ends. The CDR3 has 13 residues. The germline V gene encodes CDR1 SNHLY and CDR2 FYNNEI. CDR3 loop: CASRPGATETQYF. The CDR3, as DNA: TGTGCCAGCAGACCGGGGGCCACGGAGACCCAGTACTTC.

The chain combines TRBV30 with TRBJ2-1; tentatively, D is TRBD1 (6 bases). The ends were cut back, 8 bases at V and 7 bases at J, with 18 bases in the middle. This CDR3 comprises 13 residues. Germline-derived CDR1 and CDR2 are GTSNPN and SVGIG (reference sequence). CDR3 loop: CARTGQGINEQFF. DNA of the CDR3: TGTGCCCGAACGGGCCAGGGGATAAATGAGCAGTTCTTC.

The CDR3 sequence: CASSPLTGRNEKLFF. The CDR3 nucleotides read TGTGCCAGCAGCCCGCTGACAGGGAGGAATGAAAAACTGTTTTTT. This chain links TRBV7-8 with TRBJ1-4; TRBD1 aligns across 7 bases. Germline CDR1 and CDR2: SGHVS and FQNEAQ. The CDR3 has 15 amino acids. The V and J ends lost 5 bases and 5 bases, in that order; junction bases with no gene match: 8.

This clone was seen once. The V gene is TRBV28, the J gene TRBJ1-2; TRBD1 agrees at 7 bases. Germline V gene data show CDR1 as MDHEN and CDR2 as SYDVKM. The V and J ends lost 5 bases and 4 bases, in that order; junction bases with no gene match: 7. The CDR3 runs to 14 residues. Here the CDR3 reads CASSLTGPSYGYTF. The CDR3 DNA sequence: TGTGCCAGCAGTCTGACAGGGCCCTCCTATGGCTACACCTTC.

The V call is TRBV21-1, the J call TRBJ2-1; the DNA was not used to check the table's D call, TRBD2. TRBV21-1 is a listed pseudogene. The CDR3 totals 16 residues. Written as DNA, the CDR3 is TGTGCCAGCAGCTCCTTCGGACTAGCGGTCTACAATGAGCAGTTCTTC. Translating it yields CASSSFGLAVYNEQFF.

This sequence joins TRBV19 and TRBJ1-2; 7 nucleotides align to TRBD1. Germline lookup yields CDR1 LNHDA and CDR2 SQIVND (reference sequence). The CDR3 has 14 amino acids. Germline trimming cut 7 bases from V and 2 bases from J; bases unmatched to any gene: 7. The CDR3 here is CASTMTGLNYGYTF. In nucleotides, the CDR3 is TGTGCCAGTACCATGACAGGGTTGAACTATGGCTACACCTTC.

The V gene is TRBV5-1, the J gene TRBJ2-2, with D tentatively TRBD2 (5 bases). This CDR3 comprises 14 residues. CDR1 and CDR2 (germline): SGHRS, YFSETQ. V lost 4 bases and J 4 bases, leaving 11 bases between the germline ends. In nucleotides, the CDR3 is TGCGCCAGCAGCCCCGGGGTACCCACCGGGGAGCTGTTTTTT. Its translation is CASSPGVPTGELFF. The entire variable domain, with the rest obtained from reference TRBV5-1 and TRBJ2-2, is as follows: KAGVTQTPRYLIKTRGQQVTLSCSPISGHRSVSWYQQTPGQGLQFLFEYFSETQRNKGNFPGRFSGRQFSNSRSEMNVSTLELGDSALYLCASSPGVPTGELFFGEGSRLTVL.

This chain uses TRBV2 with TRBJ2-7, with 11 bases lining up with TRBD1. Per the germline V gene, CDR1 is SNHLY and CDR2 is FYNNEI. The junction had 5 bases not matched to a gene; V was cut back by 6 bases and J by 4 bases. The CDR3 length is 14 residues. In DNA form, the CDR3 reads TGTGCCAGCAGCAGGACAGGGGGCGTATACGAGCAGTACTTC. It codes for CASSRTGGVYEQYF. The entire variable domain, with the rest obtained from reference TRBV2 and TRBJ2-7, is as follows: EPEVTQTPSHQVTQMGQEVILRCVPISNHLYFYWYRQILGQKVEFLVSFYNNEISEKSEIFDDQFSVERPDGSNFTLKIRSTKLEDSAMYFCASSRTGGVYEQYFGPGTRLTVT.

This sequence joins TRBV6-4 and TRBJ2-3; unclear D gene. V dropped 2 bases and J dropped 5 bases, with 8 bases sitting between them. CDR1 is MRHNA, CDR2 SNTAGT, per germline. The CDR3 spans 13 residues. CDR3 sequence: CASSDSGVDTQYF. CDR3 bases: TGTGCCAGCAGTGACAGTGGGGTAGATACGCAGTATTTT.

The sample holds one count of this clone. The rearrangement joins TRBV11-2 to TRBJ2-2; D possibly corresponds to TRBD2 (7 bases). Germline V gene data show CDR1 as SGHAT and CDR2 as FQNNGV. The CDR3 contains 16 residues. V dropped 7 bases and J dropped 6 bases, with 21 bases sitting between them. In DNA form, the CDR3 reads TGTGCCAGCACCTTTACGGGGGGCCCTAAGGCCGGGGAGCTGTTTTTT. Translated: CASTFTGGPKAGELFF.

The chain is built from TRBV4-1 and TRBJ2-1; 10 bases match TRBD2. CDR1 is MGHRA, CDR2 YSYEKL, per germline. Losses at the gene ends were 4 bases for V and 4 bases for J; bases not matched to a gene: 4. The CDR3 is 15 amino acids. CDR3: CASSPSGGVYNEQFF. CDR3 nucleotide sequence: TGCGCCAGCAGCCCGAGCGGGGGGGTATACAATGAGCAGTTCTTC.